The subject of this entry is one T cell receptor (beta chain). This entry comes from a study of shared clonotypes between healthy human individuals. Measured with immunoSEQ multiplex PCR; TCRdb has only the in-frame clones, and not every one. Of hundreds of thousands of clones in the sample, around 96% were seen once. CDR3 length: 15 residues. Germline CDR1 and CDR2: MNHNY and SVGAGI (reference sequence). The V gene end was trimmed by 6 bases and the J gene end by 2 bases; junction bases not matched to a gene: 7. Material for sequencing was memory CD8+ T cells sorted from blood. Documented subset: CD45RO+ cells pooled with CCR7-negative TemRA cells. The source is a man in his thirties or forties in good health. The chain couples TRBV6-6 to TRBJ2-7; 10 bases are a match to TRBD2. The CDR3 DNA reads as TGTGCCAGCAGAAAGGGACTAGCGATCACCTACGAGCAGTACTTC. This sequence encodes CASRKGLAITYEQYF.